What follows are 25 T cell receptor beta chains derived from one specimen sequenced in a study of cytomegalovirus exposure and HLA in healthy donors. PCR amplification relied on 60 Vbeta primers (plus 13 Jbeta primers). Produced via immunoSEQ multiplex PCR; TCRdb's table is partial and in-frame only. The sample includes some 60,000 clones, around 87% seen only once; the top ten take about 1.5%. Sequencing was performed on PBMCs. These TCRs come from a man aged 18 to 29 in good health and CMV-seronegative.

Only one count was recorded for this clone. The chain uses TRBV11-3 and TRBJ2-3; D gene uncertain. CDR1 and CDR2 (germline): SGHNT, YENEEA. The CDR3 is 14 amino acids. The germline V and J ends were trimmed by 0 bases and 0 bases, with 4 bases remaining between them. The CDR3 spells CASSLDPSTDTQYF. CDR3 nucleotide sequence: TGTGCCAGCAGCTTAGACCCTAGCACAGATACGCAGTATTTT.

As concerns this clone: The identical CDR3 is also encoded by other nucleotide sequences in the sample. The rearrangement joins TRBV6-4 to TRBJ2-6; tentatively, D is TRBD1 (5 bases). The CDR3 has 15 amino acids. Germline CDR1 and CDR2: MRHNA and SNTAGT. The V and J ends lost 2 bases and 0 bases respectively, with 5 bases between them. CDR3 in amino acids: CASSDRGSGANVLTF. CDR3 DNA sequence: TGTGCCAGCAGTGACAGGGGCTCTGGGGCCAACGTCCTGACTTTC.

CDR3 nucleotides: TGTGCCAGCAGCGTAGATATGGCCGATCAGCCCCAGCATTTT. Protein product: CASSVDMADQPQHF. V gene TRBV9 combines with J gene TRBJ1-5; D gene ambiguous. Germline V gene lookup returns CDR1 SGDLS and CDR2 YYNGEE. V was shortened by 0 bases and J by 5 bases, with 9 bases between the two germline ends. The CDR3 runs to 14 residues.

The chain is built from TRBV29-1 and TRBJ1-4; D not resolved. Looked up from germline, CDR1 is SQVTM and CDR2 is ANQGSEA. The CDR3 extends over 17 amino acids. Trimming removed 5 bases from V and 0 bases from J, with 19 bases in between. CDR3 region: CSVQILGFGATNEKLFF. CDR3 coding DNA: TGCAGCGTTCAAATACTGGGGTTCGGGGCAACTAATGAAAAACTGTTTTTT.

The chain employs TRBV28 and TRBJ1-1, with D possibly TRBD1 on 6 matching bases. Looked up from germline, CDR1 is MDHEN and CDR2 is SYDVKM. CDR3 length: 12 residues. The V and J ends lost 6 bases and 13 bases respectively, with 18 bases between them. DNA of the CDR3: TGTGCCAGCAGGCAGGGGATTCATGGTGGTTTCTTT. Its protein is CASRQGIHGGFF.

The chain recombines TRBV28 with TRBJ2-5, with 10 bases lining up with TRBD2. The CDR3 sequence is 17 residues long. The germline V gene has CDR1 MDHEN and CDR2 SYDVKM. V was clipped by 1 base and J by 5 bases; unmatched bases: 10. Here the CDR3 reads CASSLSPGTSVYETQYF. The CDR3 bases are TGTGCCAGCAGTTTATCGCCGGGGACTAGCGTGTATGAGACCCAGTACTTC.

This chain joins TRBV29-1 and TRBJ1-1; a possible D gene is TRBD1 (5 bases). Germline V gives CDR1 SQVTM, CDR2 ANQGSEA. Trimming removed 7 bases from V and 6 bases from J, with 12 bases in between. This CDR3 has 11 amino acids. The CDR3 reads CSAAGDPEAFF. CDR3 bases: TGCAGCGCTGCGGGGGACCCTGAAGCTTTCTTT.

J is TRBJ1-3 and V is TRBV11-2; no clear D. The CDR3 sequence is 16 residues long. Trimming left V 4 bases short and J 0 bases short, with 13 bases between. CDR1 is SGHAT and CDR2 is FQNNGV in the germline V gene. CDR3 amino acids: CASSSKMAPSGNTIYF. The DNA for the CDR3 is TGTGCCAGCAGCTCCAAGATGGCCCCCTCTGGAAACACCATATATTTT.

This clone was seen once. V gene TRBV9 combines with J gene TRBJ2-5; 11 bases map to TRBD2. This CDR3 spans 15 amino acids. V lost 4 bases and J lost 4; bases outside the gene matches: 6. CDR1 is SGDLS, CDR2 YYNGEE, per germline. CDR3 in DNA: TGTGCCAGCAGCATACTCGGGACTAGCGGAGAGACCCAGTACTTC. Translation gives CASSILGTSGETQYF.

The count of this clone is one. The V gene is TRBV29-1, the J gene TRBJ2-1; 7 nucleotides match TRBD1. With 4 bases clipped from V and 7 bases from J, the junction kept 7 bases outside the gene matches. This CDR3 spans 13 amino acids. Looked up from germline, CDR1 is SQVTM and CDR2 is ANQGSEA. The CDR3 here is CSVGQGSTNEQFF. CDR3 DNA: TGCAGCGTTGGACAGGGATCTACAAATGAGCAGTTCTTC.

Concerning this clone: At one boundary the junction diverges from the germline segment, which might be a read error. The gene calls are TRBV7-7 and TRBJ2-2; TRBD1 aligns across 7 bases. Germline CDR1 is SSHAT and CDR2 is FNYEAQ (reference sequence). This CDR3 spans 14 amino acids. This CDR3 reads CASSQGDPTGELFF. The CDR3 bases are TGTGCTAGCAGTCAGGGGGACCCCACCGGGGAGCTGTTTTTT.

The chain recombines TRBV28 with TRBJ2-5; D is possibly TRBD1 (6 bases). In germline, CDR1 is MDHEN, CDR2 SYDVKM. V was pared by 1 base and J by 7 bases, with 10 bases between. The CDR3 spans 13 residues. The CDR3, as DNA: TGTGCCAGCAGTTTATCAGGGGCTCGGACCCAGTACTTC. As protein: CASSLSGARTQYF.

This clone was recorded once. The V gene is TRBV11-3, the J gene TRBJ1-4; D uncertain. Deletions cut 1 base from V and 2 bases from J, with 8 bases between. The V gene's germline CDR1 is SGHNT and CDR2 YENEEA. This CDR3 region has 15 residues. The CDR3 reads CASSLGGSTNEKLFF. In DNA form, the CDR3 reads TGTGCCAGCAGCTTAGGCGGTTCGACTAATGAAAAACTGTTTTTT.

This chain links TRBV7-9 with TRBJ2-6; D might be TRBD1 (6 bases). This CDR3 spans 16 amino acids. V lost 5 bases and J 3 bases, leaving 14 bases between the germline ends. In germline, CDR1 is SEHNR, CDR2 FQNEAQ (reference sequence). The CDR3 coding sequence is TGTGCCAGCAGCCCTACAGGGTATGGTGGGGCCAACGTCCTGACTTTC. As protein: CASSPTGYGGANVLTF.

V usage is TRBV30 and J usage is TRBJ2-7; possible D gene TRBD1, 6 bases. The CDR3 is 13 residues long. Germline lookup yields CDR1 GTSNPN and CDR2 SVGIG (reference sequence). V was shortened by 0 bases and J by 4 bases, with 10 bases between the two germline ends. DNA of the CDR3: TGTGCCTGGAGTGTAGACAGGTATTACGAGCAGTACTTC. Its translation: CAWSVDRYYEQYF.

The rearrangement joins TRBV19 to TRBJ2-7; D may be TRBD2 (6 bases). The length of the CDR3 is 14 residues. Germline CDR1 and CDR2: LNHDA and SQIVND (reference sequence). V dropped 3 bases and J dropped 2 bases, with 11 bases sitting between them. The CDR3 DNA follows: TGTGCCAGTAGTATTCAGGGAGGACCCTACGAGCAGTACTTC. This translates into CASSIQGGPYEQYF.

This chain uses TRBV4-1 with TRBJ2-7; 10 bases are shared with TRBD1. The germline V gene has CDR1 MGHRA and CDR2 YSYEKL. The CDR3 length is 17 residues. J gave up 6 bases and V 3 bases, and 14 bases lay outside the gene matches. The CDR3 region is CASSHDTWGQGSGEQYF. In nucleotides, the CDR3 is TGCGCCAGCAGCCACGATACCTGGGGACAGGGGTCGGGCGAGCAGTACTTC.

The sample holds one count of this clone. V gene TRBV27 combines with J gene TRBJ1-5; possibly TRBD1 for D (5 bases). This CDR3 comprises 14 residues. Germline V gene data show CDR1 as MNHEY and CDR2 as SMNVEV (reference sequence). The V end was cut by 2 bases, the J end by 3 bases, with 8 bases between. Here the CDR3 DNA reads TGTGCCAGCAGTTTAAAAGGGGTCAATCAGCCCCAGCATTTT. It yields the protein CASSLKGVNQPQHF.

The chain recombines TRBV4-1 with TRBJ2-7; 11 bases agree with TRBD2. Looked up from germline, CDR1 is MGHRA and CDR2 is YSYEKL. CDR3 length equals 18 residues. V gave up 3 bases and J gave up 3 bases; unmatched junction bases: 13. Here the CDR3 reads CASSHPSSGGTPSYEQYF. Written as DNA, the CDR3 is TGCGCCAGCAGCCATCCTTCTAGCGGGGGGACACCTAGCTACGAGCAGTACTTC.

V is TRBV30 and J is TRBJ1-3; 9 nucleotides line up with TRBD1. CDR1 and CDR2 (germline): GTSNPN, SVGIG (reference sequence). The trim removed 1 base at V and 5 bases at J, leaving 6 bases unmatched. The CDR3 loop spans 15 amino acids. CDR3 region: CAWSDRDRVRNTIYF. The CDR3 DNA reads TGTGCCTGGAGTGACCGGGACAGGGTGCGAAACACCATATATTTT. The full variable domain, completed using reference TRBV30 and TRBJ1-3, is SQTIHQWPATLVQPVGSPLSLECTVEGTSNPNLYWYRQAAGRGLQLLFYSVGIGQISSEVPQNLSASRPQDRQFILSSKKLLLSDSGFYLCAWSDRDRVRNTIYFGEGSWLTVV.

The chain couples TRBV5-1 to TRBJ2-3, with TRBD1 matching over 7 bases. The ends lost 3 bases at V and 11 bases at J; junction bases unmatched: 6. This CDR3 is 12 amino acids long. Per germline, CDR1 SGHRS and CDR2 YFSETQ. The CDR3 is CASSSEGAVQYF. CDR3 DNA: TGCGCCAGCAGCTCAGAGGGGGCAGTGCAGTATTTT.

This chain uses TRBV18 with TRBJ1-1; maybe TRBD1 (5 bases). Germline V gene data show CDR1 as KGHSH and CDR2 as LQKENI. V was trimmed by 3 bases and J by 2 bases, leaving 10 bases between them. The CDR3 is made up of 14 amino acids. The CDR3 region has the DNA TGTGCCAGCTCACCTGGGGGGTTCAACACTGAAGCTTTCTTT. It specifies CASSPGGFNTEAFF.

The CDR3 coding sequence is TGTGCCAGCAGCCCCCCGGGGAGCACAGATACGCAGTATTTT. This codes for CASSPPGSTDTQYF. This rearrangement joins TRBV7-2 to TRBJ2-3; maybe TRBD2 (5 bases). Germline loops: CDR1 SGHTA, CDR2 FQGNSA. The CDR3 runs to 14 residues. V lost 5 bases and J 0 bases, leaving 9 bases between the germline ends. Complete variable domain (other parts from reference TRBV7-2 and TRBJ2-3): GAGVSQSPSNKVTEKGKDVELRCDPISGHTALYWYRQSLGQGLEFLIYFQGNSAPDKSGLPSDRFSAERTGGSVSTLTIQRTQQEDSAVYLCASSPPGSTDTQYFGPGTRLTVL.

The rearrangement joins TRBV7-2 to TRBJ2-7; 7 nucleotides align to TRBD1. Germline V gene data show CDR1 as SGHTA and CDR2 as FQGNSA. Trimming took 5 bases from V and 1 from J; bases not matched to a gene: 5. The CDR3 covers 14 residues. Here the CDR3 reads CASSRPGQSYEQYF. CDR3 DNA: TGTGCCAGCAGCCGGCCGGGACAGTCCTACGAGCAGTACTTC.

J is TRBJ1-1 and V is TRBV7-2, with 9 bases identical to TRBD1. J gave up 7 bases and V 5 bases, and 5 bases lay outside the gene matches. The CDR3 consists of 13 residues. CDR1 is SGHTA, CDR2 FQGNSA, per germline. CDR3 loop: CASSPLDRGEAFF. The CDR3 DNA reads TGTGCCAGCAGCCCACTGGACAGGGGTGAAGCTTTCTTT. The complete variable domain, with remaining parts taken from reference TRBV7-2 and TRBJ1-1, reads GAGVSQSPSNKVTEKGKDVELRCDPISGHTALYWYRQSLGQGLEFLIYFQGNSAPDKSGLPSDRFSAERTGGSVSTLTIQRTQQEDSAVYLCASSPLDRGEAFFGQGTRLTVV.